This TCR beta chain was identified in a study of T cell repertoires in cytomegalovirus infection. Germline CDR1 reads SGHRS; CDR2 reads YFSETQ. The V gene lost 7 bases and the J gene lost 1 base, with 14 bases spanning the gap. The CDR3 has 14 residues. In regard to this clonotype: As yet, its antigen is unknown.

Study-wide results and limits: CMV-specific TCR beta clonotypes restricted by HLA-C were the ones dominating the ex vivo response.

Via MiXCR, TCRdb re-called the reads, giving one row per CDR3 protein. Of hundreds of thousands of distinct CDR3 sequences in the sample, 25% to 35% were seen once. This material consisted of cultured PBMCs, taken from culture after CMV antigen stimulation. The chain joins TRBV5-1 to TRBJ2-5; tentative D call: TRBD1 (5 bases). The origin of this receptor is a human donor in good health (CMV status not recorded). Some clones in this sample may be carry-over from other donors' samples. Here the CDR3 reads CASGMGQGQETQYF. The CDR3 coding sequence is TGCGCCAGCGGCATGGGGCAGGGCCAAGAGACCCAGTACTTC.